This entry is about one T cell receptor beta chain. The antigen is unknown. These data originate in a study of cytomegalovirus exposure and HLA in healthy donors. Study results and caveats: Sequencing likely produced, as an artifact, a cluster of highly shared sequence variants. Confirmation in vitro established that a few CMV-associated chains were specific for CMV antigens. A later analysis by the authors found several of the most significant clusters apparently linked to common viral pathogens.

13 Jbeta primers and 60 Vbeta primers were used for the PCR. The assay was immunoSEQ multiplex PCR, and TCRdb's table has in-frame clones only and misses some. Counted here are under 200,000 clones, roughly 85% occurring once; the ten biggest clones make up 0.69%. Each donor was nominally healthy when sampled (though unrecorded immune exposures were likely). The V segment lost 0 bases and the J segment 3 bases; nucleotides outside the gene matches: 5. Germline CDR1 and CDR2: SGHDT and YYEEEE. CDR3 length: 16 residues. Sequenced input: PBMCs. The sequence derives from a woman aged 40 to 50 in good health and CMV-seronegative. The genes are TRBV5-6 and TRBJ1-2, with 10 bases lining up with TRBD1. Here the CDR3 DNA reads TGTGCCAGCAGCTTGGATCGACAGGGGGCATACTATGGCTACACCTTC. Translation: CASSLDRQGAYYGYTF.